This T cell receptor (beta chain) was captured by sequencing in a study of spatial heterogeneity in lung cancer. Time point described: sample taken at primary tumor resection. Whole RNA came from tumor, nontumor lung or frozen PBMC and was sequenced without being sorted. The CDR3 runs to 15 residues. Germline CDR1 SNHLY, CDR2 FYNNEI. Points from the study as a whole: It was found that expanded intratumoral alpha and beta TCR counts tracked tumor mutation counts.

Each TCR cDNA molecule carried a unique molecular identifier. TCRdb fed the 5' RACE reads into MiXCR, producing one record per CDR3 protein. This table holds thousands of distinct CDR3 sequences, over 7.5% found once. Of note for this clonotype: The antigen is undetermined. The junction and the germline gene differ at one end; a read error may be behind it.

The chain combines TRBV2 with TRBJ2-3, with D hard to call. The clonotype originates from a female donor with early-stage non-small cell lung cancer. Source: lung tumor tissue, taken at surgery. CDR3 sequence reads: CASSDPGTSTDTQYF. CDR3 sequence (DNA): TGTGCCAGCAGTGATCCGGGTACCAGCACTGATACGCAGTATTTT.